These 10 T cell receptor beta chains originate from one sample sequenced in a study of OX40 agonist ivuxolimab in advanced cancers. Produced via immunoSEQ multiplex PCR; TCRdb's table is partial and in-frame only. The sample holds about 50,000 clones, about 80% seen once. The source was CD4+ or CD8+ T cells sorted from blood, collected in a trial of the OX40 agonist ivuxolimab. The source of these receptors is an adult with an advanced solid tumor such as melanoma, head and neck, liver or kidney cancer.

The chain carries TRBV6-6 and TRBJ2-7; 7 bases match TRBD1. The CDR3 sequence is 14 residues long. The germline V gene has CDR1 MNHNY and CDR2 SVGAGI (reference sequence). Losses at the gene ends were 5 bases for V and 2 bases for J; bases not matched to a gene: 6. Here the CDR3 reads CASSIDGQAYEQYF. In DNA form, the CDR3 reads TGTGCCAGCAGTATCGACGGACAGGCCTACGAGCAGTACTTC.

V gene TRBV5-1 combines with J gene TRBJ1-2; D remains unclear. Germline V lookup: CDR1 SGHRS, CDR2 YFSETQ. Between the trimmed V and J ends, which lost 0 bases and 9 bases, there was a span of 12 bases. The CDR3 length is 13 residues. CDR3 DNA sequence: TGCGCCAGCAGCTTGGCGGTTCGAGGGAGCTACACCTTC. Its translation is CASSLAVRGSYTF.

J is TRBJ2-1 and V is TRBV29-1; 10 nucleotides agree with TRBD2. Per the germline V gene, CDR1 is SQVTM and CDR2 is ANQGSEA. Unmatched junction bases numbered 6, after V lost 6 bases and J lost 4 bases. The CDR3 is 14 residues long. In DNA form, the CDR3 reads TGCAGCGTCGATCGGACTAGCGGATACAATGAGCAGTTCTTC. Residues: CSVDRTSGYNEQFF.

The J gene is TRBJ2-1, the V gene TRBV2, with TRBD2 matching 15 bases. CDR3 length: 16 amino acids. V gave up 6 bases and J gave up 8 bases; unmatched junction bases: 8. Germline V gene data show CDR1 as SNHLY and CDR2 as FYNNEI. The CDR3 loop is CASRAGLAGGWDEQFF. The CDR3 nucleotides are TGTGCCAGCAGGGCGGGACTAGCGGGAGGATGGGATGAGCAGTTCTTC.

The CDR3 DNA sequence: TGTGCCAGCAGTCGGAGCTCCTACGAGCAGTACTTC. Protein: CASSRSSYEQYF. The chain is built from TRBV13 and TRBJ2-7; D gene unclear. V lost 6 bases and J lost 0, with 6 bases in between. The germline V gene has CDR1 PRHDT and CDR2 FYEKMQ (reference sequence). The CDR3 sequence is 12 residues long.

The chain recombines TRBV28 with TRBJ2-5; 10 bases line up with TRBD2. J lost 1 base, V lost 10 bases, and 3 bases had no gene match. The CDR3 covers 13 residues. Germline V gene data show CDR1 as MDHEN and CDR2 as SYDVKM. DNA of the CDR3: TGTGCCATTGGACTAGCGGTCCAAGAGACCCAGTACTTC. Its protein product is CAIGLAVQETQYF.

The sample holds one count of this clone. The chain is built from TRBV7-2 and TRBJ2-3; D not resolved. The CDR3 has 16 residues. The germline CDR1 and CDR2 sequences are SGHTA and FQGNSA. V lost 5 bases and J 0 bases, leaving 15 bases between the germline ends. Written as DNA, the CDR3 is TGTGCCAGCAGCACCCACGGCGGAAGGAGCACAGATACGCAGTATTTT. Translated: CASSTHGGRSTDTQYF.

This clone was found once. This chain links TRBV2 with TRBJ2-7; 8 bases are shared with TRBD1. V shed 3 bases and J 6 bases; nucleotides not matched to a gene: 7. Germline V gives CDR1 SNHLY, CDR2 FYNNEI. The CDR3 covers 14 residues. CDR3 sequence reads: CASSEDRVATEQYF. The CDR3 region has the DNA TGTGCCAGCAGTGAGGACAGGGTGGCTACCGAGCAGTACTTC.

The genes are TRBV7-8 and TRBJ1-4; D may be TRBD1 (5 bases). The germline V gene has CDR1 SGHVS and CDR2 FQNEAQ. The CDR3 is 13 residues long. V lost 3 bases and J lost 8, with 10 bases in between. CDR3 DNA sequence: TGTGCCAGCAGCTTCCGCGGGGCAGAAAAACTGTTTTTT. It codes for CASSFRGAEKLFF. Full variable domain (outside the CDR3, taken from reference TRBV7-8 and TRBJ1-4): GAGVSQSPRYKVAKRGQDVALRCDPISGHVSLFWYQQALGQGPEFLTYFQNEAQLDKSGLPSDRFFAERPEGSVSTLKIQRTQQEDSAVYLCASSFRGAEKLFFGSGTQLSVL.

The chain is built from TRBV14 and TRBJ2-5; D not resolved. With 4 bases removed from V and 4 bases from J, the gap between germline ends came to 10 bases. This CDR3 has 13 residues. Germline V gene lookup returns CDR1 SGHDN and CDR2 FVKESK. CDR3 sequence: CASSRARAETQYF. CDR3 nucleotides: TGTGCCAGCAGCCGAGCAAGGGCAGAGACCCAGTACTTC. Full variable domain (remainder filled in from reference TRBV14 and TRBJ2-5): EAGVTQFPSHSVIEKGQTVTLRCDPISGHDNLYWYRRVMGKEIKFLLHFVKESKQDESGMPNNRFLAERTGGTYSTLKVQPAELEDSGVYFCASSRARAETQYFGPGTRLLVL.